This TCR beta chain was obtained from a study of blood T cell repertoires in COVID-19. Study at large: The origin of the acute and convalescent COVID-19 samples was the United States, Italy and Spain. T cells, B-cell-depleted T cells, or PBMCs supplied cDNA or gDNA.

Authors' data handling: Amplification from reference gene primers served as the basis for estimated nucleated cell counts. Method: immunoSEQ multiplex PCR; TCRdb's copy keeps in-frame clones and lacks some. V and J calls and clone size are copied from that table; D and trimming were computed from the DNA. The sample shows 380,000 or so clones, 81% of them seen only once. Sequenced input: peripheral blood. This TCR came from a human donor with acute or convalescent COVID-19. The donor label of this sample is uncertain.

Written as DNA, the CDR3 is TGCGCCAGCAGCCAAGAGGGACTCTACACCTTC. Translation gives CASSQEGLYTF. The chain has TRBV4-1 and TRBJ1-2; TRBD1 is a possible D gene (5 bases). The CDR3 is 11 amino acids. V dropped 0 bases and J dropped 10 bases, with 6 bases sitting between them. Per germline, CDR1 MGHRA and CDR2 YSYEKL.